Below, 19 T cell receptor beta chains from the same sample are listed, as sequenced in a study of cytomegalovirus exposure and HLA in healthy donors. Use of 60 Vbeta and 13 Jbeta primers characterized the PCR. Assay used: immunoSEQ multiplex PCR; TCRdb lists only in-frame clones, some missing. The table has some 150,000 clones, around 73% seen once. The sample was PBMCs. The receptors were sampled from a male donor in good health and CMV-seronegative.

The chain has TRBV5-1 and TRBJ1-5, with 8 bases that match TRBD1. Per the germline V gene, CDR1 is SGHRS and CDR2 is YFSETQ. This CDR3 has 14 amino acids. The V and J ends lost 4 bases and 7 bases, in that order; junction bases with no gene match: 7. CDR3 sequence: CASSPRQGQQPQHF. The CDR3 region has the DNA TGCGCCAGCAGCCCCAGACAGGGGCAACAGCCCCAGCATTTT.

V gene TRBV4-1 combines with J gene TRBJ2-7; D call uncertain. V was cut by 2 bases and J by 0 bases, with 5 bases left in between. Germline loops: CDR1 MGHRA, CDR2 YSYEKL. This CDR3 is built from 13 residues. CDR3 coding DNA: TGCGCCAGCAGCCAAATCGTCTCCTACGAGCAGTACTTC. It yields the protein CASSQIVSYEQYF.

The gene calls are TRBV7-6 and TRBJ2-7; 10 nucleotides line up with TRBD1. This CDR3 contains 13 residues. The trim removed 4 bases at V and 6 bases at J, leaving 3 bases unmatched. The germline V gene encodes CDR1 SGHVS and CDR2 FNYEAQ. The CDR3 DNA sequence: TGTGCCAGCAGCTCTCGGACAGGGGGCGAGCAGTACTTC. The encoded protein is CASSSRTGGEQYF.

The genes are TRBV30 and TRBJ2-5, with 9 bases aligning to TRBD1. The CDR3 contains 12 residues. Germline trimming cut 7 bases from V and 5 bases from J; bases unmatched to any gene: 5. CDR1 and CDR2 from the germline V gene are GTSNPN and SVGIG (reference sequence). CDR3 loop: CALNDRGETQYF. The CDR3 DNA follows: TGTGCCTTAAACGACAGGGGGGAGACCCAGTACTTC.

The gene calls are TRBV9 and TRBJ2-5, with TRBD2 matching 9 bases. The CDR3 is made up of 17 amino acids. Per the germline V gene, CDR1 is SGDLS and CDR2 is YYNGEE. The V and J ends lost 3 bases and 1 base, in that order; junction bases with no gene match: 10. The CDR3 sequence is CASSEPLKAGGQETQYF. Written as DNA, the CDR3 is TGTGCCAGCAGCGAGCCCCTGAAAGCGGGGGGCCAAGAGACCCAGTACTTC.

Here the CDR3 DNA reads TGTGCCAGCAGTGCGTTCAGGGTCAAATCCGATCAGCCCCAGCATTTT. Its translation: CASSAFRVKSDQPQHF. V is TRBV6-1 and J is TRBJ1-5, with D possibly matching TRBD1 (5 bases). Trimming removed 4 bases at V and 5 bases at J, with 18 bases between. Germline CDR1 MNHNS, CDR2 SASEGT. The CDR3 is 16 amino acids.

The chain joins TRBV18 to TRBJ2-2, with 7 nucleotides matching TRBD1. Trimming took 7 bases from V and 1 from J; bases not matched to a gene: 3. The germline gives CDR1 KGHSH, CDR2 LQKENI. This CDR3 is 14 amino acids long. Here the CDR3 DNA reads TGTGCCAGCTTGGGACAGCAGAACACCGGGGAGCTGTTTTTT. Amino acid sequence: CASLGQQNTGELFF.

This rearrangement joins TRBV5-1 to TRBJ2-2, with TRBD1 identical over 7 bases. Germline lookup yields CDR1 SGHRS and CDR2 YFSETQ. CDR3 length: 17 residues. Trimming removed 4 bases from V and 4 bases from J; junction bases left unmatched: 13. CDR3 region: CASSVPYRQGGTGELFF. CDR3 coding DNA: TGCGCCAGCAGCGTGCCCTACCGACAGGGTGGCACCGGGGAGCTGTTTTTT.

The J gene is TRBJ1-3, the V gene TRBV4-1; 7 positions match TRBD1. Germline V gene sequence: CDR1 MGHRA, CDR2 YSYEKL. J lost 4 bases, V lost 0 bases, and 6 bases had no gene match. This CDR3 has 16 residues. CDR3 sequence reads: CASSQDTGAHGNTIYF. CDR3 nucleotide sequence: TGCGCCAGCAGCCAAGATACAGGGGCGCACGGAAACACCATATATTTT.

The CDR3 region has the DNA TGCAGCGTTGATCTAGCGGGGGGGGGTTACAATGAGCAGTTCTTC. It codes for CSVDLAGGGYNEQFF. The J gene is TRBJ2-1, the V gene TRBV29-1; 12 positions match TRBD2. CDR3 length equals 15 residues. CDR1 and CDR2 (germline): SQVTM, ANQGSEA. The V and J ends lost 3 bases and 4 bases, in that order; junction bases with no gene match: 4.

The chain couples TRBV7-9 to TRBJ2-7; TRBD1 might be the D (6 bases). The germline V gene has CDR1 SEHNR and CDR2 FQNEAQ (reference sequence). The CDR3 runs to 14 residues. Trimming removed 5 bases from V and 3 bases from J, with 14 bases in between. In nucleotides, the CDR3 is TGTGCCAGCAGCCACAGGGAGTGGATCTACGAGCAGTACTTC. It codes for CASSHREWIYEQYF.

The chain recombines TRBV6-1 with TRBJ2-2, with TRBD1 matching over 10 bases. CDR1 MNHNS and CDR2 SASEGT come from the germline V gene. The V segment lost 6 bases and the J segment 5 bases; nucleotides outside the gene matches: 6. This CDR3 is 15 amino acids long. The CDR3 spells CASREDRGYTGELFF. The CDR3 bases are TGTGCCAGCAGGGAGGACAGGGGGTATACCGGGGAGCTGTTTTTT.

The rearrangement joins TRBV18 to TRBJ2-3, with TRBD1 as a possible D gene (6 bases). V was cut by 8 bases and J by 2 bases, with 14 bases left in between. The germline gives CDR1 KGHSH, CDR2 LQKENI. The CDR3 consists of 14 residues. This chain's CDR3 is CASVGQRDTDTQYF. CDR3 DNA: TGTGCCAGCGTCGGACAGAGAGACACAGATACGCAGTATTTT.

The V gene is TRBV5-1, the J gene TRBJ2-6, with D unclear. CDR1 and CDR2 (germline): SGHRS, YFSETQ. The CDR3 contains 16 residues. The V end was cut by 4 bases, the J end by 1 base, with 12 bases between. The CDR3 protein is CASSNALRSGANVLTF. The CDR3, as DNA: TGCGCCAGCAGCAACGCTCTGCGGTCTGGGGCCAACGTCCTGACTTTC.

The V call is TRBV7-8, the J call TRBJ1-4, with D uncertain. Germline CDR1 SGHVS, CDR2 FQNEAQ. V shed 3 bases and J shed 6 bases, with 14 bases lying between them. The CDR3 length is 15 residues. CDR3 sequence: CASSLRGIPYEKLFF. CDR3 sequence (DNA): TGTGCCAGCAGCTTGAGAGGGATCCCCTATGAAAAACTGTTTTTT.

The V and J genes are TRBV30 and TRBJ2-1; 8 bases match TRBD2. The ends lost 1 base at V and 4 bases at J; junction bases unmatched: 6. The CDR3 runs 15 residues. Germline values: CDR1 GTSNPN, CDR2 SVGIG (reference sequence). The CDR3 DNA reads TGTGCCTGGAGTGCGGGGGGGGGTGGATACAATGAGCAGTTCTTC. It is translated as CAWSAGGGGYNEQFF.

This clone was counted a few times. The V gene is TRBV5-1, the J gene TRBJ2-2, with TRBD1 matching over 9 bases. The CDR3 extends over 15 amino acids. Looked up from germline, CDR1 is SGHRS and CDR2 is YFSETQ. Trimming cost V 6 bases and J 0 bases; bases outside gene matches: 3. CDR3 DNA: TGCGCCAGCACCCGGGACAGGGCGAACACCGGGGAGCTGTTTTTT. It codes for CASTRDRANTGELFF.

Written as DNA, the CDR3 is TGTGCCAGCAGCATAAACCCTACTTCGGGCACAGATACGCAGTATTTT. This sequence encodes CASSINPTSGTDTQYF. The chain employs TRBV5-5 and TRBJ2-3; D not certain. Germline values: CDR1 SGHKS, CDR2 YYEKEE (reference sequence). The CDR3 sequence is 16 residues long. V shed 4 bases and J shed 1 base, with 16 bases lying between them.

The chain combines TRBV5-1 with TRBJ2-2; the D is unclear. Trimming took 6 bases from V and 0 from J, leaving 6 bases between them. The CDR3 has 13 residues. The germline V gene has CDR1 SGHRS and CDR2 YFSETQ. The CDR3 spells CASTSANTGELFF. CDR3 bases: TGCGCCAGCACCTCCGCGAACACCGGGGAGCTGTTTTTT.